Described below is a single T cell receptor beta chain sequence and its context. What it recognizes is unknown. The sample is drawn from a study of T cell responses to AZD1222 COVID-19 vaccine. This CDR3 has 20 residues. V lost 2 bases and J 5 bases, leaving 30 bases between the germline ends. Study findings and constraints: Donors were mostly white British, more females; clonal diversity possibly underestimated.

The study pooled second doses at about 4 or about 12 weeks. Assay: immunoSEQ multiplex PCR; the TCRdb copy retains only in-frame clones and omits some. The table lists 150,000 or so clones, just over 90% of them singletons. V and J are TRBV23-1 and TRBJ1-2, with D perhaps matching TRBD1 (5 bases). TRBV23-1 is an ORF, and what it does is uncertain. The TCR sequence derives from an adult who received the AZD1222 COVID-19 vaccine. The material was peripheral blood, obtained 28 days after the second AZD1222 dose. The CDR3 nucleotides read TGCGCCAGCAGTCAACCGGCGTGCGTTGTGAGGGGTCGGGGAAAATATGGCTACACCTTC. Amino acid sequence: CASSQPACVVRGRGKYGYTF.